The 32 T cell receptor beta chains reported below all come from one sample, sequenced in a study of cytomegalovirus exposure and HLA in healthy donors. Some clones are missing from TCRdb's copy, which holds only in-frame ones; the method was immunoSEQ multiplex PCR. The repertoire holds fewer than 90,000 clones, with over 85% as singletons. The specimen was PBMCs. These receptors were collected from a young woman in good health and CMV-seronegative.

As DNA, the CDR3 is TGTGCCAGCAGCCCTGGTAGCGCGTTTGGGACTATCAATGAGCAGTTCTTC. Its protein product is CASSPGSAFGTINEQFF. The rearrangement joins TRBV5-4 to TRBJ2-1; 7 bases match TRBD2. The CDR3 has 17 residues. Germline CDR1 SGHNT, CDR2 YYREEE (reference sequence). The J segment lost 6 bases and the V segment lost 4 bases, leaving 16 bases of the junction unmatched.

This chain links TRBV21-1 with TRBJ1-2. TRBV21-1 is noted as a pseudogene. The CDR3 is 15 residues long. In nucleotides, the CDR3 is TGTGCCAGCAGCAAAGATAGGCGCGCGGAAGATGGCTACACCTTC. Translating gives CASSKDRRAEDGYTF.

This clone has a single count. This chain links TRBV7-9 with TRBJ1-5; 10 nucleotides align to TRBD1. Per germline, CDR1 SEHNR and CDR2 FQNEAQ (reference sequence). This CDR3 has 14 amino acids. CDR3 region: CASAGTGGNQPQHF. The CDR3 DNA reads as TGTGCATCCGCCGGGACAGGGGGCAATCAGCCCCAGCATTTT.

The rearrangement uses TRBV7-9 and TRBJ2-1, with 7 positions matching TRBD1. Germline V CDR1 and CDR2: SEHNR, FQNEAQ (reference sequence). The CDR3 length is 16 residues. V dropped 5 bases and J dropped 7; count of bases not matched to a gene: 14. CDR3 residues: CASSRGGTPKGNEQFF. The CDR3 nucleotides are TGTGCCAGCAGCCGAGGGGGCACCCCCAAAGGGAATGAGCAGTTCTTC.

On this clone itself: One junction end disagrees with the germline gene, perhaps due to a read error. This chain connects TRBV11-3 to TRBJ1-1, with D tentatively TRBD1 (6 bases). The germline V gene has CDR1 SGHNT and CDR2 YENEEA. The CDR3 covers 13 residues. The CDR3 loop reads CVSSRQENTEAFF. DNA of the CDR3: TGTGTCAGCAGCCGACAGGAGAACACTGAAGCTTTCTTT.

The rearrangement joins TRBV30 to TRBJ2-5, with a weak D call TRBD1 (6 bases). The CDR3 is 15 amino acids. Germline V gene lookup returns CDR1 GTSNPN and CDR2 SVGIG (reference sequence). Trimming removed 3 bases at V and 2 bases at J, with 16 bases between. CDR3 in DNA: TGTGCCTGGAGAGCACCGGGACAAATACAAGAGACCCAGTACTTC. Translation: CAWRAPGQIQETQYF.

This clone was counted a single time. The chain combines TRBV6-6 with TRBJ2-1; TRBD2 matches at 14 bases. CDR3 size: 16 residues. With 0 bases clipped from V and 11 bases from J, the junction kept 6 bases outside the gene matches. Germline V gene sequence: CDR1 MNHNY, CDR2 SVGAGI (reference sequence). CDR3 bases: TGTGCCAGCAGTTACTCTCGGACTAGCGGGGGGACGCAGCAGTTCTTC. This gives the protein CASSYSRTSGGTQQFF.

The chain carries TRBV2 and TRBJ2-5, with D possibly being TRBD1 (5 bases). The germline V gene has CDR1 SNHLY and CDR2 FYNNEI. CDR3 length equals 14 residues. Trimming shortened V by 3 bases and J by 2 bases, and 10 bases separated the two germline ends. The CDR3 region has the DNA TGTGCCAGCAGTGATTTCCCAGGGCAAGAGACCCAGTACTTC. This codes for CASSDFPGQETQYF.

The V gene is TRBV7-2, the J gene TRBJ1-2, with D uncertain. CDR3 length: 13 amino acids. From germline, CDR1 is SGHTA and CDR2 FQGNSA. Trimming took off 5 bases at V and 8 bases at J, with 15 bases between the two ends. Here the CDR3 DNA reads TGTGCCAGCAGCGTACGGACGGGAGGGGGCTACACCTTC. Its protein product is CASSVRTGGGYTF.

This clone was recorded once. This chain connects TRBV6-1 to TRBJ2-1, with 8 bases matching TRBD2. Per the germline V gene, CDR1 is MNHNS and CDR2 is SASEGT. Losses at the gene ends were 8 bases for V and 5 bases for J; bases not matched to a gene: 11. This CDR3 is built from 15 residues. CDR3 sequence (DNA): TGTGCCAGCCGAACTAGCGGATCCACAAACAATGAGCAGTTCTTC. It yields the protein CASRTSGSTNNEQFF.

The rearrangement uses TRBV6-1 and TRBJ1-3, with no clear D. The CDR3 is made up of 15 amino acids. CDR1 and CDR2 from the germline V gene are MNHNS and SASEGT. Deletions cut 8 bases from V and 3 bases from J, with 17 bases between. In DNA form, the CDR3 reads TGTGCCAGCGGAAAGGAGGGTCCGGGTGGAAACACCATATATTTT. It is translated as CASGKEGPGGNTIYF.

V is TRBV6-1 and J is TRBJ1-5, with unresolved D. Germline V gene sequence: CDR1 MNHNS, CDR2 SASEGT. This CDR3 has 13 amino acids. Between the trimmed V and J ends, which lost 3 bases and 5 bases, there was a span of 8 bases. The CDR3 reads CASSDEGYQPQHF. DNA of the CDR3: TGTGCCAGCAGTGACGAGGGATATCAGCCCCAGCATTTT.

V usage is TRBV7-2 and J usage is TRBJ2-4; D is perhaps TRBD1 (6 bases). V shed 1 base and J shed 6 bases, with 10 bases lying between them. Germline loops: CDR1 SGHTA, CDR2 FQGNSA. The CDR3 loop spans 14 amino acids. The CDR3 region has the DNA TGTGCCAGCAGCTTAGGGGGGCGAGGAAACATTCAGTACTTC. Protein product: CASSLGGRGNIQYF.

This chain links TRBV14 with TRBJ2-7; TRBD2 agrees at 13 bases. Germline assignment: CDR1 SGHDN and CDR2 FVKESK. This CDR3 region has 17 residues. Trimming cost V 3 bases and J 2 bases; bases outside gene matches: 7. The CDR3 region has the DNA TGTGCCAGCAGCCAGGGACTAGCGGGACCTATACCCTACGAGCAGTACTTC. This sequence encodes CASSQGLAGPIPYEQYF.

This chain links TRBV19 with TRBJ2-7, with D possibly matching TRBD2 (5 bases). The CDR3 contains 15 residues. V was cut by 1 base and J by 0 bases, with 10 bases left in between. Germline V gene data show CDR1 as LNHDA and CDR2 as SQIVND (reference sequence). The CDR3 nucleotides are TGTGCCAGTAGTATAGCATCGGGGTCCTCCTACGAGCAGTACTTC. Amino acids: CASSIASGSSYEQYF.

The rearrangement joins TRBV7-9 to TRBJ2-1; D not resolved. Germline CDR1 and CDR2: SEHNR and FQNEAQ (reference sequence). This CDR3 has 13 amino acids. Trimming removed 2 bases at V and 9 bases at J, with 11 bases between. The CDR3 region is CASSLIPLVEQFF. The CDR3 DNA is TGTGCCAGCAGCTTAATCCCCCTAGTTGAGCAGTTCTTC.

This sequence joins TRBV21-1 and TRBJ1-5; the table's TRBD1 call for D was not verified on the DNA. TRBV21-1 is flagged as a pseudogene. The CDR3 is 16 amino acids. The CDR3 is CASSMTLSTLSQPQHF. CDR3 nucleotides: TGTGCCAGCAGCATGACACTCTCTACCCTTAGTCAGCCCCAGCATTTT.

This rearrangement joins TRBV5-4 to TRBJ1-2, with TRBD1 identical over 9 bases. Germline V CDR1 and CDR2: SGHNT, YYREEE (reference sequence). The V and J ends lost 2 bases and 2 bases, in that order; junction bases with no gene match: 10. CDR3 length equals 17 residues. Written as DNA, the CDR3 is TGTGCCAGCAGCTTAGTGGGACAGGGCGCGCAGAACTATGGCTACACCTTC. It is translated as CASSLVGQGAQNYGYTF.

The chain recombines TRBV19 with TRBJ2-7; 10 positions match TRBD2. This CDR3 spans 17 amino acids. J was trimmed by 5 bases and V by 4 bases; bases with no gene match: 14. Germline loops: CDR1 LNHDA, CDR2 SQIVND (reference sequence). The CDR3 protein is CASSTGLLAGVPHEQYF. The CDR3 DNA sequence: TGTGCCAGTAGTACTGGTCTTCTAGCGGGAGTACCCCACGAGCAGTACTTC.

This clone was found a few times. The chain has TRBV6-4 and TRBJ2-1, with D tentatively TRBD1 (6 bases). This CDR3 region has 14 residues. V was shortened by 4 bases and J by 8 bases, with 15 bases between the two germline ends. Germline V gene lookup returns CDR1 MRHNA and CDR2 SNTAGT. In nucleotides, the CDR3 is TGTGCCAGCAGTGTAGGGACAAATGGCGATGAGCAGTTCTTC. Protein: CASSVGTNGDEQFF.

This sequence joins TRBV10-3 and TRBJ1-1, with TRBD1 matching 10 bases. The J segment lost 4 bases and the V segment lost 5 bases, leaving 13 bases of the junction unmatched. This CDR3 contains 17 residues. From germline, CDR1 is ENHRY and CDR2 SYGVKD. DNA of the CDR3: TGTGCCATCAGTAGTGGACAGGGGGAGGGGTTGATCACTGAAGCTTTCTTT. As protein: CAISSGQGEGLITEAFF.

This chain uses TRBV15 with TRBJ2-1; a possible D gene is TRBD2 (5 bases). The CDR3 length is 18 residues. The germline gives CDR1 LNHNV, CDR2 YYDKDF (reference sequence). V was trimmed by 1 base and J by 0 bases, leaving 16 bases between them. CDR3 coding DNA: TGTGCCACCAGCAGAGTTCGGATTGGTGGGAGCTCCTACAATGAGCAGTTCTTC. Translation: CATSRVRIGGSSYNEQFF.

This chain connects TRBV19 to TRBJ2-1; TRBD1 agrees at 7 bases. Germline CDR1 and CDR2: LNHDA and SQIVND (reference sequence). CDR3 size: 14 residues. Trimming took 10 bases from V and 0 from J; bases not matched to a gene: 6. CDR3 in DNA: TGTGCCACCAAACAGGGGTTCTCCTACAATGAGCAGTTCTTC. It translates to CATKQGFSYNEQFF.

The V call is TRBV5-1, the J call TRBJ2-2; TRBD1 is a possible D gene (6 bases). Trimming left V 4 bases short and J 7 bases short, with 17 bases between. Germline V CDR1 and CDR2: SGHRS, YFSETQ. The CDR3 loop spans 15 amino acids. The CDR3 loop reads CASSMTGTGGGELFF. In nucleotides, the CDR3 is TGCGCCAGCAGCATGACAGGAACTGGTGGCGGGGAGCTGTTTTTT.

This clone has only one observation. This sequence joins TRBV5-8 and TRBJ1-1; 7 bases are shared with TRBD1. The V gene end was trimmed by 2 bases and the J gene end by 1 base; junction bases not matched to a gene: 2. Germline CDR1 SGHTS, CDR2 YDEGEE. The CDR3 loop spans 14 amino acids. Here the CDR3 reads CASSLQGSNTEAFF. CDR3 in DNA: TGTGCCAGCAGCTTACAGGGGTCGAACACTGAAGCTTTCTTT.

J is TRBJ2-7 and V is TRBV6-1, with a tentative D call TRBD1 (6 bases). The CDR3 is 12 residues long. V lost 10 bases to trimming and J lost 0 bases, with 10 bases between them. Germline lookup yields CDR1 MNHNS and CDR2 SASEGT. The CDR3 DNA sequence: TGTGCCACCAGACAGGTCTCCTACGAGCAGTACTTC. Its protein is CATRQVSYEQYF.

V is TRBV15 and J is TRBJ2-5, with TRBD1 matching over 11 bases. With V trimmed by 1 base and J by 5 bases, 6 bases remained unmatched. Germline-derived CDR1 and CDR2 are LNHNV and YYDKDF (reference sequence). The CDR3 is 16 amino acids. In DNA, the CDR3 is TGTGCCACCAGCAGAGGGGACAGGGGGATCGGGGAGACCCAGTACTTC. It specifies CATSRGDRGIGETQYF. Complete variable domain (other parts from reference TRBV15 and TRBJ2-5): DAMVIQNPRYQVTQFGKPVTLSCSQTLNHNVMYWYQQKSSQAPKLLFHYYDKDFNNEADTPDNFQSRRPNTSFCFLDIRSPGLGDTAMYLCATSRGDRGIGETQYFGPGTRLLVL.

The chain employs TRBV4-1 and TRBJ2-5; 8 bases match TRBD1. V lost 3 bases to trimming and J lost 5 bases; unmatched junction nucleotides: 11. Germline CDR1 is MGHRA and CDR2 is YSYEKL. There are 16 residues in the CDR3. CDR3 protein: CASSQMGQVVVETQYF. The CDR3 DNA is TGCGCCAGCAGCCAGATGGGACAGGTAGTCGTGGAGACCCAGTACTTC.

The J gene is TRBJ1-2, the V gene TRBV5-1; D is perhaps TRBD1 (6 bases). The germline gives CDR1 SGHRS, CDR2 YFSETQ. Trimming left V 4 bases short and J 2 bases short, with 9 bases between. CDR3 length equals 13 residues. This CDR3 reads CASSPGQNYGYTF. In DNA, the CDR3 is TGCGCCAGCAGCCCGGGACAAAACTATGGCTACACCTTC. Variable domain in full (rest from reference TRBV5-1 and TRBJ1-2): KAGVTQTPRYLIKTRGQQVTLSCSPISGHRSVSWYQQTPGQGLQFLFEYFSETQRNKGNFPGRFSGRQFSNSRSEMNVSTLELGDSALYLCASSPGQNYGYTFGSGTRLTVV.

The genes are TRBV11-3 and TRBJ1-5; D perhaps matches TRBD1 (5 bases). Germline V gives CDR1 SGHNT, CDR2 YENEEA. The CDR3 is made up of 13 amino acids. V lost 4 bases, J lost 6 bases, and 10 bases lay in between. The CDR3 DNA follows: TGTGCCAGCAGCTACTCCGGGGGTCAGCCCCAGCATTTT. This encodes CASSYSGGQPQHF.

The CDR3 is CASSRLANEQFF. The CDR3 nucleotides read TGTGCCAGTAGTCGACTAGCAAATGAGCAGTTCTTC. This rearrangement joins TRBV19 to TRBJ2-1; 7 bases are shared with TRBD2. V dropped 5 bases and J dropped 7; count of bases not matched to a gene: 2. The length of the CDR3 is 12 residues. Germline V gene sequence: CDR1 LNHDA, CDR2 SQIVND (reference sequence).

V gene TRBV27 combines with J gene TRBJ1-5; D is unclear. The CDR3 extends over 13 amino acids. From germline, CDR1 is MNHEY and CDR2 SMNVEV (reference sequence). Between the trimmed V and J ends, which lost 5 bases and 3 bases, there was a span of 8 bases. The CDR3 is CASSNSINQPQHF. CDR3 DNA sequence: TGTGCCAGCAGTAACAGCATCAATCAGCCCCAGCATTTT.